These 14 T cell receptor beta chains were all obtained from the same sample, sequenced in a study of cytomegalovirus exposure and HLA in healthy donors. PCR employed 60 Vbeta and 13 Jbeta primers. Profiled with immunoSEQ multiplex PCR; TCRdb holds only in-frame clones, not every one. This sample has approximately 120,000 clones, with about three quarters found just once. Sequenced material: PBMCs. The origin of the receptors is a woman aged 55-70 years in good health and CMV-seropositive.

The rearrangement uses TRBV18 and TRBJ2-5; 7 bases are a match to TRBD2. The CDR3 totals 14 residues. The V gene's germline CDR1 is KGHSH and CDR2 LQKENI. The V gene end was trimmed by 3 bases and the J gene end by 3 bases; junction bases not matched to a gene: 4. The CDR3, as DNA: TGTGCCAGCTCACCCCCGGCGGGGGAAGAGACCCAGTACTTC. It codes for CASSPPAGEETQYF.

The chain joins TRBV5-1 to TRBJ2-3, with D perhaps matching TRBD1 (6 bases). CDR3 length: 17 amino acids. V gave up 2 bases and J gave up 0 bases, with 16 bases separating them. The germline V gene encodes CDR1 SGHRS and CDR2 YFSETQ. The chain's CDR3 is CASSFLDSAPSTDTQYF. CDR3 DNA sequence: TGCGCCAGCAGCTTTCTGGACAGTGCCCCTAGCACAGATACGCAGTATTTT.

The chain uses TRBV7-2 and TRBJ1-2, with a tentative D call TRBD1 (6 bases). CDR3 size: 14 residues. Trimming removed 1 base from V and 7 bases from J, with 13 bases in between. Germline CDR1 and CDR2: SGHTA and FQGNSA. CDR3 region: CASSLDRVDRGYTF. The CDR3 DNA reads TGTGCCAGCAGCTTAGACAGGGTGGATCGTGGCTACACCTTC.

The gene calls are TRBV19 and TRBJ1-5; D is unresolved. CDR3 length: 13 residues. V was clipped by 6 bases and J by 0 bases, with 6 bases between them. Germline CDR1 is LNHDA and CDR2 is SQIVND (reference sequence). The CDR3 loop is CASRRHSNQPQHF. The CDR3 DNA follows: TGTGCCAGTAGGAGGCATAGCAATCAGCCCCAGCATTTT. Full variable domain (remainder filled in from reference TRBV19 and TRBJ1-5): DGGITQSPKYLFRKEGQNVTLSCEQNLNHDAMYWYRQDPGQGLRLIYYSQIVNDFQKGDIAEGYSVSREKKESFPLTVTSAQKNPTAFYLCASRRHSNQPQHFGDGTRLSIL.

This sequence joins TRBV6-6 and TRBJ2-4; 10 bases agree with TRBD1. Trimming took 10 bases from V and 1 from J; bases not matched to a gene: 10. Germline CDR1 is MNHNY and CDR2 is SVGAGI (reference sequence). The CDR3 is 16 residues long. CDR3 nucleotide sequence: TGTGCCACCTCGACAGGGGGCGAAATCGCCAAAAACATTCAGTACTTC. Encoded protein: CATSTGGEIAKNIQYF.

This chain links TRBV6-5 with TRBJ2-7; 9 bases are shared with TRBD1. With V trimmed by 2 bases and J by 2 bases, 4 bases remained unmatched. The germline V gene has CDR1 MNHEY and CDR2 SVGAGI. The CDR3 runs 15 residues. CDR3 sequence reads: CASSYQTGGAYEQYF. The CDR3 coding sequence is TGTGCCAGCAGTTACCAGACAGGGGGTGCCTACGAGCAGTACTTC.

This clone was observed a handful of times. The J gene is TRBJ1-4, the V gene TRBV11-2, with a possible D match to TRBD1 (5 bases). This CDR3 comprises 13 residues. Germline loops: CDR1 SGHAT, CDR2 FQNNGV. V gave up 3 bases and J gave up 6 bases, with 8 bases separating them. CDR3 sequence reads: CASSLGGDEKLFF. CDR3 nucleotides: TGTGCCAGCAGCTTGGGGGGGGATGAAAAACTGTTTTTT.

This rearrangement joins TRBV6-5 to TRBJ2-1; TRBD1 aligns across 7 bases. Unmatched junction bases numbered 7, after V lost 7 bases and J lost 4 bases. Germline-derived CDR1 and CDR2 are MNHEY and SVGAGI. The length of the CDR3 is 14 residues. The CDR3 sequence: CASKGAREYNEQFF. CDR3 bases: TGTGCCAGCAAGGGGGCAAGGGAGTACAATGAGCAGTTCTTC.

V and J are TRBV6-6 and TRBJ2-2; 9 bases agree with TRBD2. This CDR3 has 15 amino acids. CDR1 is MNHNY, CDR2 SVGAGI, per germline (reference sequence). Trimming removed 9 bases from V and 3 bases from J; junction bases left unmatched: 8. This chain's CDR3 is CASRAGGPDTGELFF. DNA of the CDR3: TGTGCCAGTCGGGCGGGGGGGCCCGACACCGGGGAGCTGTTTTTT.

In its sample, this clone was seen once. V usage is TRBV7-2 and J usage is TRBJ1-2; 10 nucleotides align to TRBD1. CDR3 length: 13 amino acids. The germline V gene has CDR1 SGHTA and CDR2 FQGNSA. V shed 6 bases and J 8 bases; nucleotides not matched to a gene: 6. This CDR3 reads CASRPGTGDGYTF. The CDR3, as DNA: TGTGCCAGCAGGCCCGGGACAGGGGACGGCTACACCTTC.

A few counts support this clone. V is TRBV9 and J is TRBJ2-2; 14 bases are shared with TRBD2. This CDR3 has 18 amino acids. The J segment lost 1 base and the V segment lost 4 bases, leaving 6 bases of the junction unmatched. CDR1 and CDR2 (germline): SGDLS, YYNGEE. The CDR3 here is CASSMGLAGALNTGELFF. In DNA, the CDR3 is TGTGCCAGCAGCATGGGACTAGCGGGGGCTTTGAACACCGGGGAGCTGTTTTTT.

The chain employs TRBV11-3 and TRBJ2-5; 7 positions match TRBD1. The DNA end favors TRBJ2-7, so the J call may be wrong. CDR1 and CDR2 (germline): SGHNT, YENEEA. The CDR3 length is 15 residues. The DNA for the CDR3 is TGTGCCAGCAGCCTTCAACCGGGATCAGGGGGCGAGCAGTACTTC. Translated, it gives CASSLQPGSGGEQYF.

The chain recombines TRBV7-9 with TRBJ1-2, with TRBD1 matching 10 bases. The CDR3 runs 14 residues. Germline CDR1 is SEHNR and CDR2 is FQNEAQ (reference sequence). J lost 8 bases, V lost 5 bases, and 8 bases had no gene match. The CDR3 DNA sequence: TGTGCCAGCAGCCAACTGACAGGGGGCAAAGGCTACACCTTC. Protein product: CASSQLTGGKGYTF.

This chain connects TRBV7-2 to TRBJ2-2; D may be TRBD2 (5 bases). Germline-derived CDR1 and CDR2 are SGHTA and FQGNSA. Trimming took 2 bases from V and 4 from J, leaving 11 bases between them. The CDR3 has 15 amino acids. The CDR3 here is CASSLSVGSTGELFF. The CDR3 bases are TGTGCCAGCAGCTTATCGGTAGGGAGCACCGGGGAGCTGTTTTTT.